These T cell receptor beta chains were read from a single sample in a study of blood T cells in healthy people across ages. TCRdb ran MiXCR on the 5' RACE reads and lists one entry per CDR3 protein. This repertoire shows approximately 1.5 million distinct CDR3 sequences, 42% found once; its top ten account for about 4%. The sample comprised blood. Receptors were obtained from a woman aged 18-35 years in good health. Both conserved end residues are part of each CDR3. The D gene is left open where the match is weak. Not every row has a clone size; where given, it reads once, few, many or a size class.

cdr3_nt cdr3_aa d_call clone_size j_call v_call
TGCGCCAGTAACCCCGGGACAGGGGGCTCTTATACGCAGTATTTT CASNPGTGGSYTQYF TRBD1 NA TRBJ2-3 TRBV5-1
TGTGCCAGCAGCTTAAGCGTAAACCTAAATGGAAAACTGTTTTTT CASSLSVNLNGKLFF NA NA TRBJ1-4 TRBV7-2
TGTGCCAGCAGCAGACAGGTTCTTGAGCAGTTCTTC CASSRQVLEQFF NA NA TRBJ2-1 TRBV5-6
TGTGCCAGCAGTCTACACGGTCTCGAGCAGTACTTC CASSLHGLEQYF NA few TRBJ2-7 TRBV12-3/TRBV12-4
TGCGCCAGCAGCCAACCGATGAACTACAATGAGCAGTACTTC CASSQPMNYNEQYF NA few TRBJ2-5 TRBV4-1
TGTGCCAGCAGCTTATTGCCGCACACTGAAGCTTTCTTT CASSLLPHTEAFF NA few TRBJ1-1 TRBV7-3
TGTGCCAGCAGCAAGGGCGGGGACTACAATGAGCAGTACTTC CASSKGGDYNEQYF TRBD2 many TRBJ2-5 TRBV7-8
TGTGCCAGCAGTTATAAGGACAGGATAATTAACAATGAGCAGTACTTC CASSYKDRIINNEQYF TRBD1 NA TRBJ2-7 TRBV6-6
TGTGCCAGCAGCCTTACTCTAGTGAGCTTCAACAATGAGCAGTTCTTC CASSLTLVSFNNEQFF NA NA TRBJ2-1 TRBV12-3/TRBV12-4
TGTGCCAGCAGTTTAGCGCGTAGTGCTGAGCAGTTCTTC CASSLARSAEQFF NA NA TRBJ2-1 TRBV12-3/TRBV12-4
TGTGCCAGCAGCCCCGGGACTAGCGGGGGACCCACCTACAATGAGCAGTTCTTC CASSPGTSGGPTYNEQFF TRBD2 few TRBJ2-1 TRBV9
TGTGCCAGCAGCTTACCATCAGGGGGCGTCTCTGGAATCTATGGCTACACCTTC CASSLPSGGVSGIYGYTF TRBD1 NA TRBJ1-2 TRBV7-2
TGTGCCAGCAGTTTGAGTAGTGTGGCAGATACGCAGTATTTT CASSLSSVADTQYF NA NA TRBJ2-3 TRBV11-2
TGCAGTGCTCCCGGACTAGTTGGCACAGATACGCAGTATTTT CSAPGLVGTDTQYF TRBD2 NA TRBJ2-3 TRBV20-1
TGCAGCGGCCAACAGGGGGCCCAAACAACTAATGAAAAACTGTTTTTT CSGQQGAQTTNEKLFF TRBD1 NA TRBJ1-4 TRBV20-1
TGCAGCGTTTCCATACAGGGAGGAGAGACCCAGTACTTC CSVSIQGGETQYF NA NA TRBJ2-5 TRBV29-1
TGCGCCAGCACCGTAGGGGACAGGGGCCTCTATGGCTACACCTTC CASTVGDRGLYGYTF TRBD1 NA TRBJ1-2 TRBV5-1
TGTGCCAGCAGCCAAGATCCAACTTCGCGCGGGATCCAGTATTTT CASSQDPTSRGIQYF NA many TRBJ2-3 TRBV4-2
TGCAGTGCTAGAGCAGTATGGGTTAGCGGGGGGATAACCTACAATGAGCAGTTCTTC CSARAVWVSGGITYNEQFF TRBD2 few TRBJ2-1 TRBV20-1
TGTGCCAGCAGCGGTAGCGGCAGCTTCGACGAGCAGTACTTC CASSGSGSFDEQYF NA NA TRBJ2-7 TRBV9
TGCAGTGCTAGAGTCGCCAGGTTTAAAGTCAATGAGCAGTTCTTC CSARVARFKVNEQFF NA few TRBJ2-1 TRBV20-1
TGCAGTGCTAGTAGGCGGGTGGGCACAGATACGCAGTATTTT CSASRRVGTDTQYF NA NA TRBJ2-3 TRBV20-1
TGCACCAGACGGACAGCTGGCGAGCAGTACTTC CTRRTAGEQYF NA few TRBJ2-7 TRBV29-1
TGCGCCAGCAGCTTTGGGACTGCACAAGAGACCCAGTTCTTC CASSFGTAQETQFF NA NA TRBJ2-1 TRBV5-1
TGCAGCGTCCCCCAGGGGGACAGGGGCTTTCTCACTGAAGCTTTCTTT CSVPQGDRGFLTEAFF TRBD1 NA TRBJ1-1 TRBV29-1
TGTGCCAGCAGCCCCTCACACCAGCCTTCCTACGAGCAGTACTTC CASSPSHQPSYEQYF NA NA TRBJ2-7 TRBV5-5
TGTGCCAGCAGCTTACCTGGGACTGTCAGTGAAGCTTTCTTT CASSLPGTVSEAFF NA NA TRBJ1-1 TRBV5-6
TGTGCCAGCAGCGACCTGACGGCTGAGCAGTTCTTC CASSDLTAEQFF NA NA TRBJ2-1 TRBV7-2
TGTGCCAGCAGGTTACCAGGATCCTACGAGCAGTACTTC CASRLPGSYEQYF NA NA TRBJ2-7 TRBV6-5
TGTGCCAGCAGCTTAGGGTCCACAGGGATTACCGCTCTCTCCTACAATGAGCAGTACTTC CASSLGSTGITALSYNEQYF NA few TRBJ2-7 TRBV7-2
TGTGCCAGCAGTTTGCGGCGGGGGGCCGTAACCGGGGAGCTGTTTTTT CASSLRRGAVTGELFF TRBD2 once TRBJ2-2 TRBV12-3/TRBV12-4